Listed here are 29 T cell receptor beta chains from one sample, sequenced in a study of shared clonotypes between healthy human individuals. Sequencing used immunoSEQ multiplex PCR; TCRdb keeps in-frame clones, though not all of them. The data hold around 690,000 clones, with roughly 87% observed a single time. Sequencing input: memory CD8+ T cells from PBMCs. The subset denotes: CD45RO+ cells pooled with CCR7-negative TemRA cells. The receptors were sampled from a young man in good health. Some clones in this sample may be carry-over from other donors' samples.

This clone was seen a single time. The chain carries TRBV14 and TRBJ2-7; D call uncertain. CDR3 length equals 16 residues. Trimming stripped 4 bases from V and 4 bases from J, with 20 bases between. The germline V gene has CDR1 SGHDN and CDR2 FVKESK. CDR3 loop: CASSRTAASPAYEQYF. DNA for the CDR3: TGTGCCAGCAGCCGCACGGCGGCGTCCCCCGCGTACGAGCAGTACTTC.

The chain has TRBV27 and TRBJ2-7; 7 nucleotides align to TRBD2. CDR3 length equals 15 residues. V lost 3 bases to trimming and J lost 3 bases; unmatched junction nucleotides: 8. Germline CDR1 reads MNHEY; CDR2 reads SMNVEV (reference sequence). CDR3 bases: TGTGCCAGCAGTTTGGGCGGGGGATTCCTCTACGAGCAGTACTTC. It is translated as CASSLGGGFLYEQYF.

The chain employs TRBV27 and TRBJ2-5; D unresolved. Germline V lookup: CDR1 MNHEY, CDR2 SMNVEV (reference sequence). Trimming shortened V by 2 bases and J by 1 base, and 8 bases separated the two germline ends. The CDR3 is made up of 14 amino acids. CDR3 region: CASSLTSLQETQYF. The CDR3 DNA is TGTGCCAGCAGTTTAACCAGCCTCCAAGAGACCCAGTACTTC.

This clone occurred once. The V call is TRBV20-1, the J call TRBJ2-7; D is unclear. The V and J ends lost 5 bases and 2 bases respectively, with 7 bases between them. Germline CDR1 DFQATT, CDR2 SNEGSKA (reference sequence). The CDR3 extends over 11 amino acids. This CDR3 reads CSAYRAYEQYF. As DNA, the CDR3 is TGCAGTGCTTACCGTGCCTACGAGCAGTACTTC.

This clone appeared a few times. This chain links TRBV15 with TRBJ2-6, with no clear D. Deletions cut 1 base from V and 0 bases from J, with 4 bases between. The V gene's germline CDR1 is LNHNV and CDR2 YYDKDF (reference sequence). The CDR3 spans 15 residues. The CDR3 here is CATSRGDSGANVLTF. The CDR3 DNA reads TGTGCCACCAGCAGAGGGGACTCTGGGGCCAACGTCCTGACTTTC.

This clone appeared once. This chain uses TRBV9 with TRBJ2-6; no reliable D call. The CDR3 sequence is 17 residues long. The ends were cut back, 3 bases at V and 4 bases at J, with 17 bases in the middle. Germline V gene lookup returns CDR1 SGDLS and CDR2 YYNGEE. In DNA form, the CDR3 reads TGTGCCAGCAGCGACCCCAGATGGGCGCGGGGGGCCAACGTCCTGACTTTC. It yields the protein CASSDPRWARGANVLTF.

V is TRBV5-6 and J is TRBJ1-5; D call uncertain. CDR1 is SGHDT, CDR2 YYEEEE, per germline. V was shortened by 5 bases and J by 2 bases, with 14 bases between the two germline ends. The CDR3 runs 15 residues. The CDR3 loop reads CASSSGGVGNQPQHF. The DNA of the CDR3 is TGTGCCAGCAGTTCGGGCGGGGTTGGCAATCAGCCCCAGCATTTT.

The J gene is TRBJ2-7, the V gene TRBV5-6; TRBD1 matches 9 bases. The germline V gene has CDR1 SGHDT and CDR2 YYEEEE. V shed 4 bases and J 3 bases; nucleotides not matched to a gene: 11. The CDR3 is made up of 16 amino acids. CDR3: CASSPPFGTGFYEQYF. In DNA form, the CDR3 reads TGTGCCAGCAGCCCCCCGTTCGGGACAGGGTTCTACGAGCAGTACTTC.

The CDR3 bases are TGTGCCAGCAGTTTATCGCCGGGGACCGCCTACAATGAGCAGTTCTTC. As protein: CASSLSPGTAYNEQFF. V usage is TRBV27 and J usage is TRBJ2-1; D may match TRBD1 or TRBD2 (5 bases each). Germline CDR1 and CDR2: MNHEY and SMNVEV (reference sequence). The CDR3 consists of 16 residues. V was pared by 0 bases and J by 2 bases, with 11 bases between.

The rearrangement uses TRBV28 and TRBJ2-1, with TRBD2 matching over 14 bases. Germline V gene sequence: CDR1 MDHEN, CDR2 SYDVKM. CDR3 length: 17 residues. V lost 2 bases, J lost 3 bases, and 3 bases stayed unmatched. CDR3 sequence (DNA): TGTGCCAGCAGTTTAGGGACTAGCGGGAGCTACTACAATGAGCAGTTCTTC. It encodes CASSLGTSGSYYNEQFF.

The genes are TRBV28 and TRBJ1-5; the D gene is possibly TRBD1 (5 bases). In germline, CDR1 is MDHEN, CDR2 SYDVKM. Trimming removed 5 bases from V and 7 bases from J, with 15 bases in between. The CDR3 loop spans 14 amino acids. The CDR3 is CASSPVGGSQPQHF. The CDR3 DNA sequence: TGTGCCAGCAGTCCGGTGGGGGGTTCCCAGCCCCAGCATTTT. The full variable domain, rest sourced from reference TRBV28 and TRBJ1-5, is DVKVTQSSRYLVKRTGEKVFLECVQDMDHENMFWYRQDPGLGLRLIYFSYDVKMKEKGDIPEGYSVSREKKERFSLILESASTNQTSMYLCASSPVGGSQPQHFGDGTRLSIL.

CDR3 loop: CASSSQGVNEQFF. The CDR3 nucleotides are TGTGCCAGCAGCTCACAGGGTGTCAATGAGCAGTTCTTC. J is TRBJ2-1 and V is TRBV7-9; D might be TRBD1 (6 bases). In germline, CDR1 is SEHNR, CDR2 FQNEAQ (reference sequence). V was shortened by 4 bases and J by 6 bases, with 10 bases between the two germline ends. The CDR3 is made up of 13 amino acids.

This rearrangement joins TRBV30 to TRBJ2-3; 9 nucleotides align to TRBD2. Unmatched junction bases numbered 10, after V lost 8 bases and J lost 4 bases. Germline values: CDR1 GTSNPN, CDR2 SVGIG (reference sequence). The CDR3 is 14 residues long. CDR3 amino acids: CAHQLAGGPDTQYF. The CDR3 DNA reads TGTGCCCATCAGCTGGCGGGAGGGCCAGATACGCAGTATTTT. Looking up the rest from reference TRBV30 and TRBJ2-3 gives the full variable domain: SQTIHQWPATLVQPVGSPLSLECTVEGTSNPNLYWYRQAAGRGLQLLFYSVGIGQISSEVPQNLSASRPQDRQFILSSKKLLLSDSGFYLCAHQLAGGPDTQYFGPGTRLTVL.

CDR3 DNA sequence: TGTGCCAGCAGCTCCGATATTTTCGGAGAGCAGTACTTC. It encodes CASSSDIFGEQYF. The gene calls are TRBV7-9 and TRBJ2-7; D unresolved. V lost 4 bases and J lost 7, with 14 bases in between. The CDR3 has 13 amino acids. Germline CDR1 reads SEHNR; CDR2 reads FQNEAQ (reference sequence).

This clone was detected only once. Other DNA sequences from this sample encode an identical CDR3 as well. The V call is TRBV9, the J call TRBJ1-2; D is unresolved. The CDR3 spans 13 residues. Germline CDR1 and CDR2: SGDLS and YYNGEE. Trimming took 0 bases from V and 5 from J, leaving 8 bases between them. For the CDR3, the DNA is TGTGCCAGCAGCGTAGGGGGTGGATATGGCTACACCTTC. Amino acid sequence: CASSVGGGYGYTF.

This clone was observed once. The chain's CDR3 is CASRVDTQYF. In DNA, the CDR3 is TGTGCCAGCAGGGTTGATACGCAGTATTTT. This chain uses TRBV6-4 with TRBJ2-3, with D unresolved. The CDR3 is made up of 10 amino acids. V gave up 6 bases and J gave up 6 bases, with 4 bases separating them. Germline-derived CDR1 and CDR2 are MRHNA and SNTAGT.

The V gene is TRBV28, the J gene TRBJ1-1; D remains ambiguous. Germline lookup yields CDR1 MDHEN and CDR2 SYDVKM. This CDR3 contains 13 residues. With 7 bases removed from V and 0 bases from J, the gap between germline ends came to 9 bases. CDR3 amino acids: CASMPRLNTEAFF. The CDR3 nucleotides are TGTGCCAGCATGCCACGGCTGAACACTGAAGCTTTCTTT.

The chain joins TRBV28 to TRBJ2-7, with D uncertain. The CDR3 spans 13 residues. CDR1 MDHEN and CDR2 SYDVKM come from the germline V gene. V lost 4 bases and J 7 bases, leaving 14 bases between the germline ends. This chain's CDR3 is CASSSPLWREQYF. The CDR3 DNA follows: TGTGCCAGCAGTTCTCCCCTCTGGCGGGAGCAGTACTTC.

This chain joins TRBV28 and TRBJ2-1; the D gene is possibly TRBD2 (5 bases). The CDR3 length is 15 residues. Germline V gene data show CDR1 as MDHEN and CDR2 as SYDVKM. Trimming removed 6 bases from V and 3 bases from J, with 15 bases in between. CDR3 in amino acids: CASSERRLNYNEQFF. As DNA, the CDR3 is TGTGCCAGCAGCGAGCGGAGACTTAACTACAATGAGCAGTTCTTC. Full variable domain (outside the CDR3, taken from reference TRBV28 and TRBJ2-1): DVKVTQSSRYLVKRTGEKVFLECVQDMDHENMFWYRQDPGLGLRLIYFSYDVKMKEKGDIPEGYSVSREKKERFSLILESASTNQTSMYLCASSERRLNYNEQFFGPGTRLTVL.

The chain links TRBV6-5 to TRBJ1-1; 10 positions agree with TRBD1. V dropped 7 bases and J dropped 0; count of bases not matched to a gene: 5. The CDR3 runs 15 residues. Germline V CDR1 and CDR2: MNHEY, SVGAGI. CDR3 nucleotide sequence: TGTGCCAGCAAGGACAGGGGGTACATGAACACTGAAGCTTTCTTT. It yields the protein CASKDRGYMNTEAFF.

This chain connects TRBV9 to TRBJ2-7; tentatively, D is TRBD1 (5 bases). Trimming removed 3 bases at V and 4 bases at J, with 14 bases between. The CDR3 totals 14 residues. Germline lookup yields CDR1 SGDLS and CDR2 YYNGEE. CDR3 bases: TGTGCCAGCAGCGAAACGGACAACTTTTACGAGCAGTACTTC. Translated, it gives CASSETDNFYEQYF.

The rearrangement links TRBV7-9 to TRBJ1-2; D remains unclear. Looked up from germline, CDR1 is SEHNR and CDR2 is FQNEAQ (reference sequence). Trimming pared 5 bases from V and 6 bases from J, leaving 10 bases between. This CDR3 has 12 amino acids. CDR3 in DNA: TGTGCCAGCAGCCCCAGAGAAAATGGCTACACCTTC. Translated: CASSPRENGYTF.

The rearrangement joins TRBV7-2 to TRBJ2-5, with D perhaps TRBD2 (6 bases). Trimming left V 3 bases short and J 5 bases short, with 19 bases between. This CDR3 is 16 amino acids long. Germline V CDR1 and CDR2: SGHTA, FQGNSA. This CDR3 reads CASSLNLWEEVETQYF. The CDR3 DNA follows: TGTGCCAGCAGCTTGAACCTTTGGGAGGAAGTTGAGACCCAGTACTTC.

The genes are TRBV28 and TRBJ1-5; a weak D match, TRBD1 (5 bases). The germline V gene has CDR1 MDHEN and CDR2 SYDVKM. The V end lost 1 base, the J end lost 5 bases, and 12 bases lay between the germline ends. The CDR3 length is 15 residues. CDR3 in amino acids: CASSLLLDIHQPQHF. The CDR3 bases are TGTGCCAGCAGTTTATTACTGGACATCCATCAGCCCCAGCATTTT.

About this clone: A read error may account for a junction end that differs from germline. The chain combines TRBV5-4 with TRBJ2-2; D is possibly TRBD2 (5 bases). From germline, CDR1 is SGHNT and CDR2 YYREEE (reference sequence). The CDR3 has 13 residues. The CDR3: CASTWADTGELLF. CDR3 sequence (DNA): TGTGCCAGCACCTGGGCCGACACCGGGGAGCTGCTTTTT.

The chain couples TRBV28 to TRBJ2-4; 10 bases match TRBD1. Looked up from germline, CDR1 is MDHEN and CDR2 is SYDVKM. The CDR3 covers 16 residues. V lost 4 bases and J lost 6; bases outside the gene matches: 9. In DNA form, the CDR3 reads TGTGCCAGCAGTTCTCACCGCCGGGACAGGGGAAACATTCAGTACTTC. It encodes CASSSHRRDRGNIQYF.

V usage is TRBV11-2 and J usage is TRBJ2-1, with D unclear. Trimming shortened V by 1 base and J by 4 bases, and 8 bases separated the two germline ends. Germline CDR1 and CDR2: SGHAT and FQNNGV. This CDR3 has 14 residues. The CDR3 sequence is CASSLAWGYNEQFF. The CDR3, as DNA: TGTGCCAGCAGCTTAGCGTGGGGATACAATGAGCAGTTCTTC.

In this sample, this clone turned up once. The chain is built from TRBV7-9 and TRBJ2-1, with a possible D match to TRBD2 (6 bases). Germline V gene lookup returns CDR1 SEHNR and CDR2 FQNEAQ (reference sequence). V was pared by 6 bases and J by 0 bases, with 15 bases between. The CDR3 covers 16 residues. The CDR3 coding sequence is TGTGCCAGCAGAACATTAGCGGTAAGCTCCTACAATGAGCAGTTCTTC. Its translation: CASRTLAVSSYNEQFF.

Here the CDR3 reads CASSLSPLPRGTEAFF. The DNA of the CDR3 is TGTGCCAGCAGTTTATCCCCTCTGCCGAGAGGGACTGAAGCTTTCTTT. This rearrangement joins TRBV27 to TRBJ1-1; D gene uncertain. This CDR3 contains 16 residues. CDR1 is MNHEY, CDR2 SMNVEV, per germline (reference sequence). V was clipped by 0 bases and J by 5 bases, with 16 bases between them.